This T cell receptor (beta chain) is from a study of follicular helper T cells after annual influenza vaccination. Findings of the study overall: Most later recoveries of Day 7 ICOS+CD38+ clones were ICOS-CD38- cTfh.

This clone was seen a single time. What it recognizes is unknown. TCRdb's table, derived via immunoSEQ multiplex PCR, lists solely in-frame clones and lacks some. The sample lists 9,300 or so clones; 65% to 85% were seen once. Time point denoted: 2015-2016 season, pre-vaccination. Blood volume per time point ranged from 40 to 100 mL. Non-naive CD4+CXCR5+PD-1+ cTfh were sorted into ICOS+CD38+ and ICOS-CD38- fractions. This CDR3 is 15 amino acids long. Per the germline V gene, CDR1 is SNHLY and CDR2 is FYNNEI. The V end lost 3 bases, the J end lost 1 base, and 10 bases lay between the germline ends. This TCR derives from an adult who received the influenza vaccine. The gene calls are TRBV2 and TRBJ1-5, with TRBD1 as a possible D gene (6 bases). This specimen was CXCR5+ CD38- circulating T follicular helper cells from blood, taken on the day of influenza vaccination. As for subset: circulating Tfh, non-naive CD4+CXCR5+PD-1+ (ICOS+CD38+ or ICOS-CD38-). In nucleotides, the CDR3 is TGTGCCAGCAGTGAGGGACAAACAAGCAATCAGCCCCAGCATTTT. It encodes CASSEGQTSNQPQHF.